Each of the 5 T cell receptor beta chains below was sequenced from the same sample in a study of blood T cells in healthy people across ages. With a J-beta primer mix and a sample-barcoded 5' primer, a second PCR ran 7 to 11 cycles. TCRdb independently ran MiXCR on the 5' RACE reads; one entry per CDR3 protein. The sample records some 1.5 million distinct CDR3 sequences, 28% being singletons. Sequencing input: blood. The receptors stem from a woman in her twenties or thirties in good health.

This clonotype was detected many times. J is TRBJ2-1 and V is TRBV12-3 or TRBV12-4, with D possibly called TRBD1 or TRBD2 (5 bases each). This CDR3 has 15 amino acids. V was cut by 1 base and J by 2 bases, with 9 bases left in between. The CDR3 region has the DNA TGTGCCAGCAGTTTAGTCGGGGCCCCCTACAATGAGCAGTTCTTC. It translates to CASSLVGAPYNEQFF.

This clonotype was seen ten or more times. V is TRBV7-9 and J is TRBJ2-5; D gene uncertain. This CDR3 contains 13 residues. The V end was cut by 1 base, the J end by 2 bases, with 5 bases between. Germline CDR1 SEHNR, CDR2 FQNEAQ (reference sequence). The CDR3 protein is CASSLDSQETQYF. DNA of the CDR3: TGTGCCAGCAGCTTAGACAGTCAAGAGACCCAGTACTTC.

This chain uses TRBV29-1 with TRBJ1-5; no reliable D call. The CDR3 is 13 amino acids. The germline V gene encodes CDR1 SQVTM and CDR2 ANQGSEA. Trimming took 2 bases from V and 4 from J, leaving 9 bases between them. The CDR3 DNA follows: TGCAGCGTTGAAACTGGGTCGAATCAGCCCCAGCATTTT. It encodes CSVETGSNQPQHF.

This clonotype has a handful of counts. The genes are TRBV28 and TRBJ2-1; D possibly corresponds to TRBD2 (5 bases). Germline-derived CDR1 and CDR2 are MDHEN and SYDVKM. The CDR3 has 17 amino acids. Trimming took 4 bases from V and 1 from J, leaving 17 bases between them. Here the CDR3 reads CASSSPPGRGSYNEQFF. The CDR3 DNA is TGTGCCAGCAGTTCCCCGCCCGGACGCGGGTCCTACAATGAGCAGTTCTTC.

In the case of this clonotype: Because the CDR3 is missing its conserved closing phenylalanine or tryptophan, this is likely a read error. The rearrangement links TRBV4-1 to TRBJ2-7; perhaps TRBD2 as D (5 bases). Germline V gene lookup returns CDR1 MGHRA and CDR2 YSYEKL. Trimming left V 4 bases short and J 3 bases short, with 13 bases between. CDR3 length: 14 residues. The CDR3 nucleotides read TGCGCCAGCAGCCCTCCACGACGGGGCTACGAGCAGTACTGC. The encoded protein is CASSPPRRGYEQYC.